These 19 T cell receptor beta chains share one sample of origin, sequenced in a study of T-cell memory formation after mild COVID-19. Using its own MiXCR run on the 5' RACE reads, TCRdb lists one record per CDR3 protein. The sample shows 200,000 to 300,000 distinct CDR3 sequences, over 15% of them seen only once. The sequenced sample was PBMCs or a T cell subset sorted from them (not recorded which). These TCRs come from an adult woman who had mild COVID-19 (a few samples of this study predate the infection). Cell type and time point are not known.

This clonotype came up a few times. CDR3 coding DNA: TGTGCCAGCAGTCCAAGGAGCGTGGCCACCGGGGAGCTGTTTTTT. It codes for CASSPRSVATGELFF. The chain has TRBV27 and TRBJ2-2; D gene ambiguous. This CDR3 region has 15 residues. Looked up from germline, CDR1 is MNHEY and CDR2 is SMNVEV (reference sequence). V was shortened by 5 bases and J by 4 bases, with 14 bases between the two germline ends.

V is TRBV6-6 and J is TRBJ1-2; D remains unclear. The germline V gene has CDR1 MNHNY and CDR2 SVGAGI (reference sequence). V lost 6 bases, J lost 5 bases, and 16 bases lay in between. The CDR3 length is 14 residues. DNA of the CDR3: TGTGCCAGCAGCCCAGTTGCGGGTTGGTATGGCTACACCTTC. This sequence encodes CASSPVAGWYGYTF.

V gene TRBV12-3 or TRBV12-4 combines with J gene TRBJ1-3, with a weak D call TRBD1 (6 bases). V was clipped by 5 bases and J by 4 bases, with 12 bases between them. There are 14 residues in the CDR3. CDR3 nucleotide sequence: TGTGCCAGCAGTATATACGGACAGGGAAACACCATATATTTT. Translation gives CASSIYGQGNTIYF.

The CDR3 reads CAWGGQGYTGELFF. In nucleotides, the CDR3 is TGTGCCTGGGGGGGACAGGGATACACCGGGGAGCTGTTTTTT. This rearrangement joins TRBV30 to TRBJ2-2, with 9 bases fitting TRBD1. V was clipped by 5 bases and J by 3 bases; unmatched bases: 4. The CDR3 is 14 amino acids. Germline assignment: CDR1 GTSNPN and CDR2 SVGIG (reference sequence).

The rearrangement uses TRBV6-2 or TRBV6-3 and TRBJ1-1; D perhaps matches TRBD1 (5 bases). Germline loops: CDR1 MNHEY, CDR2 SVGEGT. Deletions cut 5 bases from V and 3 bases from J, with 19 bases between. The CDR3 runs to 16 residues. CDR3 in DNA: TGTGCCAGCAGTCGCCCCCGGGACCCCAAGGACACTGAAGCTTTCTTT. Amino acids: CASSRPRDPKDTEAFF.

This clonotype was observed a single time. The chain recombines TRBV2 with TRBJ1-5, with 9 bases aligning to TRBD1. The CDR3 sequence is 15 residues long. Germline V gene lookup returns CDR1 SNHLY and CDR2 FYNNEI. Trimming removed 5 bases from V and 3 bases from J; junction bases left unmatched: 5. CDR3 sequence: CASSWGQGTNQPQHF. The CDR3 nucleotides read TGTGCCAGCAGTTGGGGACAGGGCACCAATCAGCCCCAGCATTTT.

This clonotype was counted only a few times. The chain combines TRBV7-2 with TRBJ2-3; D possibly corresponds to TRBD1 (5 bases). This CDR3 is 15 amino acids long. Trimming removed 4 bases from V and 4 bases from J, with 15 bases in between. The germline CDR1 and CDR2 sequences are SGHTA and FQGNSA. CDR3 bases: TGTGCCAGCAGCTCGCCCCCCCCCAGGGCAGATACGCAGTATTTT. It yields the protein CASSSPPPRADTQYF. The full variable domain, with the rest looked up from reference TRBV7-2 and TRBJ2-3, is GAGVSQSPSNKVTEKGKDVELRCDPISGHTALYWYRQSLGQGLEFLIYFQGNSAPDKSGLPSDRFSAERTGGSVSTLTIQRTQQEDSAVYLCASSSPPPRADTQYFGPGTRLTVL.

The gene calls are TRBV28 and TRBJ2-7; D is perhaps TRBD2 (6 bases). V lost 3 bases, J lost 2 bases, and 17 bases lay in between. CDR3 length equals 16 residues. CDR1 and CDR2 (germline): MDHEN, SYDVKM. The CDR3 loop reads CASSFRRGANTYEQYF. DNA of the CDR3: TGTGCCAGCAGTTTCAGGAGGGGCGCAAATACCTACGAGCAGTACTTC.

There are many counts of this clonotype. The chain recombines TRBV5-1 with TRBJ2-5; the D is unclear. Between the trimmed V and J ends, which lost 0 bases and 1 base, there was a span of 7 bases. Per germline, CDR1 SGHRS and CDR2 YFSETQ. This CDR3 contains 14 residues. The CDR3 reads CASSLAASQETQYF. As DNA, the CDR3 is TGCGCCAGCAGCTTGGCCGCCAGCCAAGAGACCCAGTACTTC.

This clonotype was seen repeatedly, ten times or more. CDR3 nucleotide sequence: TGTGCCAGCAGCAATATCGTGGGGACCTATTCTGGGGCCAACGTCCTGACTTTC. Its translation: CASSNIVGTYSGANVLTF. The chain has TRBV21-1 and TRBJ2-6; TRBD1 was called by the table and not checked on the DNA. TRBV21-1 is designated a pseudogene. The CDR3 is 18 residues long.

This clonotype was counted at least ten times. The chain combines TRBV7-3 with TRBJ2-5; D ambiguous. The V end was cut by 6 bases, the J end by 1 base, with 9 bases between. There are 13 residues in the CDR3. Looked up from germline, CDR1 is SGHTA and CDR2 is FQGTGA. Here the CDR3 reads CASSGVPQETQYF. The DNA for the CDR3 is TGTGCCAGCAGTGGGGTACCCCAAGAGACCCAGTACTTC.

Only a few counts were recorded for this clonotype. The rearrangement uses TRBV3-1 and TRBJ2-1; TRBD1 might be the D (6 bases). Trimming stripped 1 base from V and 1 base from J, with 14 bases between. The CDR3 totals 17 residues. Germline V gene lookup returns CDR1 LGHDT and CDR2 YNNKEL (reference sequence). As DNA, the CDR3 is TGTGCCAGCAGCCAAGTATTCCTTCAGGGGTCCTACAATGAGCAGTTCTTC. As protein: CASSQVFLQGSYNEQFF.

In DNA, the CDR3 is TGTGCCAGCATTTCGGACAGGAAACCCTATGGCTACACCTTC. It codes for CASISDRKPYGYTF. The V call is TRBV2, the J call TRBJ1-2; the match to TRBD1 covers 7 bases. The CDR3 has 14 residues. Germline V gene data show CDR1 as SNHLY and CDR2 as FYNNEI. After removal of 7 bases from V and 4 bases from J, the junction contained 9 bases not matched to a gene. The whole variable domain, filled in from reference TRBV2 and TRBJ1-2, reads EPEVTQTPSHQVTQMGQEVILRCVPISNHLYFYWYRQILGQKVEFLVSFYNNEISEKSEIFDDQFSVERPDGSNFTLKIRSTKLEDSAMYFCASISDRKPYGYTFGSGTRLTVV.

The chain joins TRBV7-9 to TRBJ2-3, with 9 nucleotides matching TRBD2. Germline V gene data show CDR1 as SEHNR and CDR2 as FQNEAQ (reference sequence). The CDR3 extends over 14 amino acids. V lost 4 bases, J lost 4 bases, and 3 bases stayed unmatched. The DNA for the CDR3 is TGTGCCAGCAGCTCTAGCGGGGCATCAGATACGCAGTATTTT. Translation gives CASSSSGASDTQYF.

There are a few counts of this clonotype. As DNA, the CDR3 is TGTGCCACCAGCCTACTAGATACGCAGTATTTT. This codes for CATSLLDTQYF. J is TRBJ2-3 and V is TRBV24-1; D not certain. CDR3 length: 11 amino acids. Per the germline V gene, CDR1 is KGHDR and CDR2 is SFDVKD. Trimming pared 7 bases from V and 5 bases from J, leaving 6 bases between.

There are many counts of this clonotype. The chain is built from TRBV4-1 and TRBJ1-1; D uncertain. In germline, CDR1 is MGHRA, CDR2 YSYEKL. The V and J ends lost 0 bases and 5 bases respectively, with 13 bases between them. This CDR3 is built from 15 residues. The CDR3 nucleotides are TGCGCCAGCAGCCAAGATGGAGTCGGTGGGACTGAAGCTTTCTTT. It is translated as CASSQDGVGGTEAFF.

The V gene is TRBV5-1, the J gene TRBJ1-4; D is undetermined. Trimming removed 5 bases at V and 0 bases at J, with 14 bases between. Germline CDR1 is SGHRS and CDR2 is YFSETQ. This CDR3 is built from 16 residues. For the CDR3, the DNA is TGCGCCAGCAGTCCGGGCCATGGGGCAACTAATGAAAAACTGTTTTTT. Translated, it gives CASSPGHGATNEKLFF.

This clonotype was picked up one time. The rearrangement uses TRBV15 and TRBJ2-7; TRBD2 aligns across 11 bases. The CDR3 is made up of 19 amino acids. The V gene end was trimmed by 5 bases and the J gene end by 0 bases; junction bases not matched to a gene: 15. The germline V gene encodes CDR1 LNHNV and CDR2 YYDKDF (reference sequence). The CDR3 reads CATSARTSLAGGRSYEQYF. The CDR3 DNA sequence: TGTGCCACCAGCGCCCGTACGTCCCTAGCGGGAGGTCGCTCCTACGAGCAGTACTTC.

This clonotype was counted between two and nine times. The rearrangement links TRBV7-8 to TRBJ2-2; D possibly corresponds to TRBD2 (6 bases). The germline CDR1 and CDR2 sequences are SGHVS and FQNEAQ. CDR3 length equals 15 residues. Trimming cost V 5 bases and J 2 bases, with 12 bases left between them. The CDR3: CASSISGPNTGELFF. CDR3 in DNA: TGTGCCAGCAGCATTAGCGGACCTAACACCGGGGAGCTGTTTTTT.